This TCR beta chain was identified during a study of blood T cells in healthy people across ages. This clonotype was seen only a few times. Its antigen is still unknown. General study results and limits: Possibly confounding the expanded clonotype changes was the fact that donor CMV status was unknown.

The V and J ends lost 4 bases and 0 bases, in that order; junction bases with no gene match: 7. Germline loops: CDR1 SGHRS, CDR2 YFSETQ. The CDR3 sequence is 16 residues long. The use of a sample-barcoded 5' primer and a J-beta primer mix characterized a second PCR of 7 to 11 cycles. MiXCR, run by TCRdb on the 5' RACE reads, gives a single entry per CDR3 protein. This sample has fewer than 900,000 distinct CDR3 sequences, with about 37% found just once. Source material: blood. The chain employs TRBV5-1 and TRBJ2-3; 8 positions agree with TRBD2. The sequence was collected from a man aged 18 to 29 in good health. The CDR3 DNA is TGCGCCAGCAGCCGCCCGGGGGGGCTGAGCACAGATACGCAGTATTTT. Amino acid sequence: CASSRPGGLSTDTQYF.